The TCR beta chain under discussion was sequenced for a study of post-analysis software for immune sequencing data. This clonotype was observed many times. Its antigen is not identified. Germline loops: CDR1 DFQATT, CDR2 SNEGSKA (reference sequence). CDR3 length equals 13 residues. V lost 4 bases and J lost 4, with 13 bases in between. Findings and limits, study-wide: Elevated frequency relative to controls characterized four or five TRBV segments in patients, TRBV5-6, TRBV5-1 and TRBV20-1 among them.

Included in the TCR beta cDNA libraries were unique molecular identifiers. TCRdb redid the calling of the PCR reads with MiXCR, one entry per CDR3 protein. In the table there are a few hundred thousand distinct CDR3 sequences, less than 40% of which are singletons. This receptor was taken from a girl between 5 and 17 years old with multiple sclerosis. The sequencing sample was made of blood. The genes are TRBV20-1 and TRBJ1-1, with D perhaps matching TRBD1 (6 bases). CDR3 protein: CSAKRGARTEAFF. CDR3 DNA: TGCAGTGCTAAACGGGGGGCGCGCACTGAAGCTTTCTTT.